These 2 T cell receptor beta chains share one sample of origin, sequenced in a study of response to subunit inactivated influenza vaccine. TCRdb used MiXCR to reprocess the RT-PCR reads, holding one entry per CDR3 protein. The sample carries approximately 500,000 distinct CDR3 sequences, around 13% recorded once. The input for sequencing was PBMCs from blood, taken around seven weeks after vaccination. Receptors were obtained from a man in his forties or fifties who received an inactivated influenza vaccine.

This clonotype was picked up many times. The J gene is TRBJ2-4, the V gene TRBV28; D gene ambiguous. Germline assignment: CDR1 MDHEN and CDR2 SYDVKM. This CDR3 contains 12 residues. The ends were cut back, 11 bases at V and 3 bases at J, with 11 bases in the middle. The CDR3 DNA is TGTGCCTCCCTGGGTCTCAAAAACATTCAGTACTTC. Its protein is CASLGLKNIQYF. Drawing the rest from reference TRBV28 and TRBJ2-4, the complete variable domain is DVKVTQSSRYLVKRTGEKVFLECVQDMDHENMFWYRQDPGLGLRLIYFSYDVKMKEKGDIPEGYSVSREKKERFSLILESASTNQTSMYLCASLGLKNIQYFGAGTRLSVL.

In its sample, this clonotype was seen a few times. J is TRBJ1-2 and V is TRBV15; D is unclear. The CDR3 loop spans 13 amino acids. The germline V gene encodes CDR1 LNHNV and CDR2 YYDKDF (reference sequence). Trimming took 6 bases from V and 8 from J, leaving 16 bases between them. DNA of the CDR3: TGTGCCACCAGTACCGGAGGACTTCGGGGCTACACCTTC. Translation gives CATSTGGLRGYTF. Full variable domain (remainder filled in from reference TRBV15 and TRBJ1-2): DAMVIQNPRYQVTQFGKPVTLSCSQTLNHNVMYWYQQKSSQAPKLLFHYYDKDFNNEADTPDNFQSRRPNTSFCFLDIRSPGLGDTAMYLCATSTGGLRGYTFGSGTRLTVV.